Described below is a single T cell receptor beta chain sequence and its context. As yet, its antigen is unknown. Libraries were prepared by immunoSEQ multiplex PCR; TCRdb keeps only in-frame clonotypes and omits some of them. The table shows some 5,100 clones, with 55% to 80% occurring only once. This entry comes from a study of CD8 T cell repertoires and HIV-1 epitope variants. Looking at the study overall: Twenty-five autologous and known Gag and Nef epitope variant peptides each stimulated T cells separately. Autologous T cell-negative cells served as antigen-presenting cells in equal numbers. Study-wide findings and caveats: Some 10 antigen-specific TCR beta clonotypes were found; more than five seemed cross-reactive to variants.

The material sequenced was cultured CD8+ T cells derived from PBMCs. The source of this sequence is a male donor with HIV.

The CDR3 coding sequence is TGTGCCAGCAGTCAGACTAGCTTCCCCTACGAGCAGTACTTC. Residues: CASSQTSFPYEQYF. The chain couples TRBV6-5 to TRBJ2-7, with 7 bases identical to TRBD2. The junction had 6 bases not matched to a gene; V was cut back by 5 bases and J by 2 bases. Per the germline V gene, CDR1 is MNHEY and CDR2 is SVGAGI. The CDR3 is 14 amino acids.